The entry below gives a single TCR beta chain sequence along with its context. As yet, its antigen is unknown. This sample stems from a study of cytomegalovirus exposure and HLA in healthy donors. General study points: Apparent HLA restriction characterized most CMV-associated TCR beta chains in a later analysis.

PCR primers comprised 60 Vbeta and 13 Jbeta primers. Assay used: immunoSEQ multiplex PCR; TCRdb lists only in-frame clones, some missing. This table has around 190,000 clones, about 80% appearing once. Looked up from germline, CDR1 is SNHLY and CDR2 is FYNNEI. CDR3 length equals 15 residues. V was clipped by 5 bases and J by 8 bases, with 19 bases between them. This chain links TRBV2 with TRBJ2-1, with D possibly TRBD2 on 7 matching bases. The origin of this receptor is a woman between 45 and 60 years old in good health and CMV-seronegative. The sample was PBMCs. The CDR3 here is CASSSGGAPRDEQFF. In nucleotides, the CDR3 is TGTGCCAGCAGTAGTGGGGGGGCGCCTAGAGATGAGCAGTTCTTC.